This T cell receptor (beta chain) was obtained from a study of T cells in Graves' hyperthyroidism and ophthalmopathy. In its sample, this clonotype was seen many times. The CDR3 totals 13 residues. Germline V gives CDR1 MDHEN, CDR2 SYDVKM. Trimming cost V 10 bases and J 4 bases; bases outside gene matches: 7. Amplified TCR beta CDR3 regions came from RNA transcripts. RT-PCR in the first round (using the HTBI primer set) targeted the TCR CDR3. Each CDR3 protein gets one entry after TCRdb re-called the multiplex PCR reads with MiXCR. The sample consists of about 500,000 distinct CDR3 sequences, 15% to 20% of them appearing once.

The sequencing input was blood. The TCR originated in a woman younger than 30 with Graves' hyperthyroidism. V gene TRBV28 combines with J gene TRBJ2-7; 10 positions match TRBD2. CDR3 DNA sequence: TGTGCCATTATAGCGGGAGGCACGTACGAGCAGTACTTC. It is translated as CAIIAGGTYEQYF. Variable domain in full (rest from reference TRBV28 and TRBJ2-7): DVKVTQSSRYLVKRTGEKVFLECVQDMDHENMFWYRQDPGLGLRLIYFSYDVKMKEKGDIPEGYSVSREKKERFSLILESASTNQTSMYLCAIIAGGTYEQYFGPGTRLTVT.